Below are 21 T cell receptor beta chains sequenced from a single sample in a study of blood T cell repertoires in COVID-19 (TCRdb year 2020). Libraries were built with the immunoSEQ multiplex PCR assay. In TCRdb, the immuneACCESS table is reduced to in-frame sequences with V and J assigned. These tables do not hold every clone; where another copy was compared, an unresolved V gene accounts for under half, and the others remain unexplained. The sample table shows about 170,000 clones, and approximately 86% are seen once. The top ten hold 2.5% to 4% of the sample. Sequenced sample: peripheral blood. Receptors were obtained from a man aged 65-85 years with acute or convalescent COVID-19.

This rearrangement joins TRBV14 to TRBJ2-7; 10 positions agree with TRBD1. The germline gives CDR1 SGHDN, CDR2 FVKESK. Trimming removed 3 bases from V and 2 bases from J; junction bases left unmatched: 4. The CDR3 loop spans 15 amino acids. CDR3 in amino acids: CASSQDRGTTYEQYF. Here the CDR3 DNA reads TGTGCCAGCAGCCAGGACAGGGGGACGACCTACGAGCAGTACTTC.

The chain has TRBV19 and TRBJ1-3; the D gene is possibly TRBD1 (5 bases). Germline-derived CDR1 and CDR2 are LNHDA and SQIVND (reference sequence). The V and J ends lost 5 bases and 1 base respectively, with 9 bases between them. CDR3 size: 14 residues. The CDR3: CASSDRLSGNTIYF. CDR3 DNA sequence: TGTGCCAGTAGTGACAGATTATCTGGAAACACCATATATTTT.

This clone came up a few times. The J gene is TRBJ1-2, the V gene TRBV5-1; 10 positions agree with TRBD1. Germline V gene lookup returns CDR1 SGHRS and CDR2 YFSETQ. The CDR3 has 15 amino acids. V lost 4 bases to trimming and J lost 5 bases; unmatched junction nucleotides: 8. CDR3 in DNA: TGCGCCAGCAGCATCGGGACAGGGGCTGGGTATGGCTACACCTTC. Protein: CASSIGTGAGYGYTF.

This chain joins TRBV18 and TRBJ1-6, with TRBD1 identical over 7 bases. The CDR3 covers 16 residues. Germline loops: CDR1 KGHSH, CDR2 LQKENI. V shed 3 bases and J 9 bases; nucleotides not matched to a gene: 11. CDR3 coding DNA: TGTGCCAGCTCACCCCGACAGGGAAGGTTGGGTTCACCCCTCCACTTT. Translating it yields CASSPRQGRLGSPLHF. The variable domain in full, with the rest retrieved from reference TRBV18 and TRBJ1-6, is NAGVMQNPRHLVRRRGQEARLRCSPMKGHSHVYWYRQLPEEGLKFMVYLQKENIIDESGMPKERFSAEFPKEGPSILRIQQVVRGDSAAYFCASSPRQGRLGSPLHFGNGTRLTVT.

The chain employs TRBV11-2 and TRBJ2-2, with no clear D. Germline CDR1 reads SGHAT; CDR2 reads FQNNGV. Between the trimmed V and J ends, which lost 3 bases and 4 bases, there was a span of 12 bases. The CDR3 runs 15 residues. The CDR3 protein is CASSLYGSGTGELFF. The CDR3 DNA reads as TGTGCCAGCAGCTTGTACGGGTCTGGCACCGGGGAGCTGTTTTTT.

This clone was detected a few times. V usage is TRBV28 and J usage is TRBJ1-2, with 9 bases fitting TRBD1. The CDR3 contains 16 residues. The germline V gene has CDR1 MDHEN and CDR2 SYDVKM. Trimming removed 4 bases from V and 6 bases from J; junction bases left unmatched: 12. The CDR3 DNA sequence: TGTGCCAGCAGTTCTGCCCGGGACAGGGAACGGGATGGCTACACCTTC. This gives the protein CASSSARDRERDGYTF.

The V gene is TRBV5-8, the J gene TRBJ2-7, with D possibly matching TRBD2 (7 bases). Germline loops: CDR1 SGHTS, CDR2 YDEGEE. This CDR3 is 15 amino acids long. Trimming removed 4 bases from V and 3 bases from J, with 17 bases in between. CDR3 nucleotide sequence: TGTGCCAGCAGCCTACTAAGGGGGGGGCACTACGAGCAGTACTTC. Translating it yields CASSLLRGGHYEQYF.

The V gene is TRBV2, the J gene TRBJ1-1, with 7 bases fitting TRBD1. Germline CDR1 SNHLY, CDR2 FYNNEI. CDR3 size: 15 residues. V gave up 6 bases and J gave up 2 bases; unmatched junction bases: 9. The CDR3 spells CASSRDSGGNTEAFF. The CDR3 DNA sequence: TGTGCCAGCAGCCGGGACAGTGGAGGAAACACTGAAGCTTTCTTT.

CDR3: CASSVSGTGVYEQYF. CDR3 sequence (DNA): TGTGCCAGCAGCGTATCCGGGACAGGGGTCTACGAGCAGTACTTC. The chain combines TRBV4-2 with TRBJ2-7, with TRBD1 identical over 10 bases. The V gene end was trimmed by 5 bases and the J gene end by 3 bases; junction bases not matched to a gene: 7. There are 15 residues in the CDR3. Per germline, CDR1 LGHNA and CDR2 YNFKEQ.

The chain uses TRBV7-3 and TRBJ1-5; D is perhaps TRBD1 (5 bases). This CDR3 spans 14 amino acids. V was pared by 5 bases and J by 1 base, with 9 bases between. Germline V CDR1 and CDR2: SGHTA, FQGTGA. CDR3 amino acids: CASSPSGSNQPQHF. CDR3 DNA: TGTGCCAGCAGCCCCTCAGGGAGCAATCAGCCCCAGCATTTT.

The CDR3 nucleotides read TGCGCCAGCAGCTTGGTTCAGGGGCCCACTGAAGCTTTCTTT. It yields the protein CASSLVQGPTEAFF. This sequence joins TRBV5-1 and TRBJ1-1; a weak D match, TRBD1 (6 bases). The CDR3 covers 14 residues. V shed 0 bases and J shed 4 bases, with 10 bases lying between them. Germline V gene sequence: CDR1 SGHRS, CDR2 YFSETQ.

This chain joins TRBV2 and TRBJ1-5, with 8 bases that match TRBD1. There are 14 residues in the CDR3. Trimming at V came to 6 bases and at J to 1 base, leaving 2 bases not matched to a gene. Germline V gene sequence: CDR1 SNHLY, CDR2 FYNNEI. The CDR3 coding sequence is TGTGCCAGCAGGGACAGGGTAAGCAATCAGCCCCAGCATTTT. Its protein product is CASRDRVSNQPQHF.

In DNA, the CDR3 is TGCGCCAGCAGCCAAGCGCAGGGCGGGAACACCGGGGAGCTGTTTTTT. Protein sequence: CASSQAQGGNTGELFF. This chain connects TRBV4-1 to TRBJ2-2; D may be TRBD1 (5 bases). Germline V lookup: CDR1 MGHRA, CDR2 YSYEKL. V dropped 1 base and J dropped 1 base, with 10 bases sitting between them. This CDR3 spans 16 amino acids.

The chain joins TRBV28 to TRBJ2-7, with D maybe TRBD2 (6 bases). Germline CDR1 is MDHEN and CDR2 is SYDVKM. Trimming shortened V by 3 bases and J by 9 bases, and 18 bases separated the two germline ends. The CDR3 runs to 14 residues. The chain's CDR3 is CASSFSSGLRGQYF. The CDR3 DNA reads as TGTGCCAGCAGTTTTAGTTCCGGGCTGCGGGGGCAGTACTTC.

The chain uses TRBV4-1 and TRBJ2-5; possible D gene TRBD2, 5 bases. The CDR3 is 15 residues long. V shed 4 bases and J shed 1 base, with 13 bases lying between them. Germline V gives CDR1 MGHRA, CDR2 YSYEKL. CDR3 sequence: CASSPVSEGQETQYF. CDR3 DNA: TGCGCCAGCAGCCCAGTCAGTGAGGGCCAAGAGACCCAGTACTTC.

The chain has TRBV10-3 and TRBJ2-1, with no clear D. CDR1 is ENHRY, CDR2 SYGVKD, per germline. With 0 bases removed from V and 6 bases from J, the gap between germline ends came to 12 bases. CDR3 length: 15 amino acids. This CDR3 is CAISESRSQLNEQFF. In nucleotides, the CDR3 is TGTGCCATCAGTGAGTCTCGGAGCCAGCTCAATGAGCAGTTCTTC.

This clone has only one observation. The chain combines TRBV11-2 with TRBJ2-6, with a possible D match to TRBD2 (7 bases). CDR3 length equals 18 residues. In germline, CDR1 is SGHAT, CDR2 FQNNGV. Trimming stripped 0 bases from V and 3 bases from J, with 15 bases between. For the CDR3, the DNA is TGTGCCAGCAGCTTAGATAAAGGGAGGGGGTTTGGGGCCAACGTCCTGACTTTC. It translates to CASSLDKGRGFGANVLTF. The variable domain in full, completed from reference TRBV11-2 and TRBJ2-6, reads EAGVAQSPRYKIIEKRQSVAFWCNPISGHATLYWYQQILGQGPKLLIQFQNNGVVDDSQLPKDRFSAERLKGVDSTLKIQPAKLEDSAVYLCASSLDKGRGFGANVLTFGAGSRLTVL.

The chain combines TRBV28 with TRBJ1-2; no clear D gene. V gave up 9 bases and J gave up 4 bases, with 12 bases separating them. The CDR3 is made up of 12 amino acids. CDR1 is MDHEN and CDR2 is SYDVKM in the germline V gene. CDR3 DNA sequence: TGTGCCAGTCTCAGGCACTCCTATGGCTACACCTTC. The encoded protein is CASLRHSYGYTF.

The chain couples TRBV5-4 to TRBJ2-2; 11 bases align to TRBD1. J gave up 5 bases and V 4 bases, and 1 base lay outside the gene matches. CDR1 is SGHNT, CDR2 YYREEE, per germline (reference sequence). The length of the CDR3 is 14 residues. Written as DNA, the CDR3 is TGTGCCAGCAGCGGGACAGGGGGGACCGGGGAGCTGTTTTTT. The encoded protein is CASSGTGGTGELFF.

This rearrangement joins TRBV9 to TRBJ2-7, with a tentative D call TRBD2 (6 bases). This CDR3 comprises 13 residues. Trimming took off 5 bases at V and 6 bases at J, with 15 bases between the two ends. Looked up from germline, CDR1 is SGDLS and CDR2 is YYNGEE. The CDR3 coding sequence is TGTGCCAGCAGTGCCGGGACTCACTTCGAGCAGTACTTC. Translated: CASSAGTHFEQYF.

V and J are TRBV15 and TRBJ1-2; 7 bases agree with TRBD1. Looked up from germline, CDR1 is LNHNV and CDR2 is YYDKDF (reference sequence). This CDR3 spans 14 amino acids. The V gene end was trimmed by 4 bases and the J gene end by 1 base; junction bases not matched to a gene: 3. DNA for the CDR3: TGTGCCACCAGCACCCGGGACAGTAACTATGGCTACACCTTC. Protein sequence: CATSTRDSNYGYTF.